Presented here are 30 T cell receptor beta chains from one specimen sequenced in a study of T cell changes during pregnancy in multiple sclerosis. Produced via immunoSEQ multiplex PCR; TCRdb's table is partial and in-frame only. The sample lists about 40,000 clones; roughly 90% were seen once. This specimen was CD8+ T cells from peripheral blood mononuclear cells, taken in the third trimester of pregnancy. These receptors were taken from a female donor with multiple sclerosis, enrolled in a pregnancy study.

The rearrangement uses TRBV5-6 and TRBJ1-5, with TRBD1 identical over 9 bases. Germline V gene data show CDR1 as SGHDT and CDR2 as YYEEEE. The length of the CDR3 is 16 residues. V gave up 5 bases and J gave up 5 bases; unmatched junction bases: 11. In nucleotides, the CDR3 is TGTGCCAGCAGTATGGTGGGACAGGGTTTGGATCAGCCCCAGCATTTT. As protein: CASSMVGQGLDQPQHF. Based on the CDR3 plus reference TRBV5-6 and TRBJ1-5, the full variable domain is DAGVTQSPTHLIKTRGQQVTLRCSPKSGHDTVSWYQQALGQGPQFIFQYYEEEERQRGNFPDRFSGHQFPNYSSELNVNALLLGDSALYLCASSMVGQGLDQPQHFGDGTRLSIL.

This chain uses TRBV30 with TRBJ2-7; D might be TRBD1 (6 bases). The CDR3 is 14 amino acids. Trimming removed 5 bases from V and 0 bases from J, with 14 bases in between. CDR1 is GTSNPN, CDR2 SVGIG, per germline (reference sequence). As DNA, the CDR3 is TGTGCCTGGGCCGGGGACACTAGCTCCTACGAGCAGTACTTC. It encodes CAWAGDTSSYEQYF.

This clone was counted once. The chain is built from TRBV11-2 and TRBJ2-5, with a tentative D call TRBD2 (5 bases). The V gene lost 5 bases and the J gene lost 2 bases, with 12 bases spanning the gap. CDR3 length: 14 residues. Germline loops: CDR1 SGHAT, CDR2 FQNNGV. The CDR3 here is CASSPRLPQETQYF. The CDR3 DNA reads TGTGCCAGCAGCCCCCGACTACCTCAAGAGACCCAGTACTTC.

This clone was detected only once. The rearrangement links TRBV27 to TRBJ1-2; TRBD1 matches 11 bases. Germline V gene data show CDR1 as MNHEY and CDR2 as SMNVEV (reference sequence). This CDR3 has 15 amino acids. The V gene end was trimmed by 2 bases and the J gene end by 8 bases; junction bases not matched to a gene: 7. In DNA form, the CDR3 reads TGTGCCAGCAGTTTAGGACAGGGGGCGGTAGACGGCTACACCTTC. Encoded protein: CASSLGQGAVDGYTF.

Turning to this clone: Other nucleotide sequences in the sample specify the same CDR3. The chain has TRBV27 and TRBJ2-3; 7 nucleotides line up with TRBD2. Germline V gives CDR1 MNHEY, CDR2 SMNVEV (reference sequence). With 5 bases clipped from V and 4 bases from J, the junction kept 9 bases outside the gene matches. CDR3 length: 15 amino acids. CDR3 region: CASSARLAGADTQYF. The CDR3 DNA reads TGTGCCAGCAGTGCCCGACTGGCGGGAGCAGATACGCAGTATTTT.

The chain combines TRBV4-3 with TRBJ1-4; TRBD1 aligns across 7 bases. The CDR3 totals 16 residues. V gave up 3 bases and J gave up 3 bases; unmatched junction bases: 7. In germline, CDR1 is LGHNA, CDR2 YSLEER. For the CDR3, the DNA is TGCGCCAGCAGCCATCTTACAGGGACAGCTAATGAAAAACTGTTTTTT. Protein product: CASSHLTGTANEKLFF.

The chain links TRBV11-3 to TRBJ2-5; TRBD2 matches 8 bases. The CDR3 is 14 amino acids. Germline trimming cut 6 bases from V and 3 bases from J; bases unmatched to any gene: 6. CDR1 SGHNT and CDR2 YENEEA come from the germline V gene. This CDR3 reads CASRSRGGEETQYF. CDR3 bases: TGTGCCAGCAGGTCCCGGGGGGGAGAAGAGACCCAGTACTTC.

V gene TRBV6-5 combines with J gene TRBJ1-5; 7 bases are a match to TRBD1. The germline CDR1 and CDR2 sequences are MNHEY and SVGAGI. Losses at the gene ends were 6 bases for V and 0 bases for J; bases not matched to a gene: 5. The CDR3 length is 15 residues. This chain's CDR3 is CASRLQGHSNQPQHF. CDR3 in DNA: TGTGCCAGCAGGCTACAGGGGCATAGCAATCAGCCCCAGCATTTT.

The chain is built from TRBV19 and TRBJ2-7; TRBD2 matches at 9 bases. CDR1 and CDR2 from the germline V gene are LNHDA and SQIVND (reference sequence). The V segment lost 6 bases and the J segment 1 base; nucleotides outside the gene matches: 4. This CDR3 comprises 14 residues. CDR3 protein: CASSPGLASYEQYF. The CDR3 nucleotides are TGTGCCAGTAGCCCGGGACTAGCTTCCTACGAGCAGTACTTC.

This chain links TRBV7-9 with TRBJ1-3; unclear D gene. Trimming removed 5 bases from V and 0 bases from J, with 8 bases in between. This CDR3 is 14 amino acids long. In germline, CDR1 is SEHNR, CDR2 FQNEAQ (reference sequence). This CDR3 reads CASSPSVSGNTIYF. CDR3 bases: TGTGCCAGCAGCCCCAGCGTCTCTGGAAACACCATATATTTT.

The chain combines TRBV7-2 with TRBJ2-7; TRBD2 matches at 7 bases. The CDR3 has 15 residues. Germline V gene sequence: CDR1 SGHTA, CDR2 FQGNSA. With 5 bases clipped from V and 4 bases from J, the junction kept 11 bases outside the gene matches. The CDR3 is CASSPSGTTKYEQYF. The CDR3 region has the DNA TGTGCCAGCAGCCCCTCCGGGACTACCAAGTACGAGCAGTACTTC.

The V gene is TRBV27, the J gene TRBJ2-7; D is possibly TRBD2 (6 bases). Trimming stripped 5 bases from V and 1 base from J, with 15 bases between. Per the germline V gene, CDR1 is MNHEY and CDR2 is SMNVEV (reference sequence). This CDR3 has 15 amino acids. The CDR3 loop reads CASSPRPTSSYEQYF. The CDR3 DNA sequence: TGTGCCAGCAGTCCTCGCCCGACTAGTTCCTACGAGCAGTACTTC.

The rearrangement uses TRBV9 and TRBJ2-1; TRBD2 matches at 13 bases. Germline V CDR1 and CDR2: SGDLS, YYNGEE. J gave up 9 bases and V 10 bases, and 13 bases lay outside the gene matches. CDR3 length: 15 amino acids. The CDR3 sequence: CAGASTSGRAVEQFF. CDR3 nucleotide sequence: TGTGCCGGGGCAAGTACTAGCGGGAGGGCCGTTGAGCAGTTCTTC.

The V and J genes are TRBV28 and TRBJ1-5; D not resolved. The CDR3 is 15 residues long. Germline values: CDR1 MDHEN, CDR2 SYDVKM. The V and J ends lost 1 base and 8 bases respectively, with 15 bases between them. The CDR3 bases are TGTGCCAGCAGTTTATTGGGCGGCCTGGAGGAGCCCCAGCATTTT. Its translation: CASSLLGGLEEPQHF.

This clone was seen just once. The rearrangement links TRBV27 to TRBJ1-2; no definite D call. CDR3 length equals 13 residues. Trimming removed 3 bases from V and 3 bases from J, with 8 bases in between. Per germline, CDR1 MNHEY and CDR2 SMNVEV (reference sequence). The CDR3 reads CASSFGMYYGYTF. In DNA, the CDR3 is TGTGCCAGCAGTTTCGGGATGTACTATGGCTACACCTTC.

The V and J genes are TRBV4-1 and TRBJ1-5; D call uncertain. The V end lost 5 bases, the J end lost 3 bases, and 8 bases lay between the germline ends. CDR1 MGHRA and CDR2 YSYEKL come from the germline V gene. The CDR3 length is 13 residues. This CDR3 reads CASSEGLNQPQHF. The CDR3 bases are TGCGCCAGCAGCGAGGGTCTCAATCAGCCCCAGCATTTT.

The CDR3 coding sequence is TGTGCCAGCAGTATGGCCGGGACAGACCCCTATGGCTACACCTTC. Its translation: CASSMAGTDPYGYTF. The chain has TRBV7-6 and TRBJ1-2; 7 bases fit TRBD1. The J segment lost 4 bases and the V segment lost 6 bases, leaving 11 bases of the junction unmatched. The CDR3 consists of 15 residues. Germline values: CDR1 SGHVS, CDR2 FNYEAQ.

This clone was observed a few times. The chain recombines TRBV29-1 with TRBJ1-1; maybe TRBD1 (5 bases). With 1 base removed from V and 3 bases from J, the gap between germline ends came to 9 bases. This CDR3 spans 13 amino acids. The V gene's germline CDR1 is SQVTM and CDR2 ANQGSEA. CDR3: CSVEAAGHTEAFF. The CDR3 DNA reads TGCAGCGTTGAAGCGGCAGGGCACACTGAAGCTTTCTTT.

The rearrangement links TRBV6-1 to TRBJ1-2; 7 bases map to TRBD1. Trimming took 1 base from V and 3 from J; bases not matched to a gene: 11. The CDR3 length is 17 residues. Germline V gene data show CDR1 as MNHNS and CDR2 as SASEGT. DNA for the CDR3: TGTGCCAGCAGTGAAGACGTAGGTAACAGGGGATACTATGGCTACACCTTC. Its translation: CASSEDVGNRGYYGYTF.

The rearrangement joins TRBV19 to TRBJ2-1; TRBD2 matches 9 bases. Unmatched junction bases numbered 0, after V lost 3 bases and J lost 0 bases. In germline, CDR1 is LNHDA, CDR2 SQIVND (reference sequence). This CDR3 is built from 15 residues. The CDR3 DNA follows: TGTGCCAGTAGTATTAGCGGGAGCTCCTACAATGAGCAGTTCTTC. Translating it yields CASSISGSSYNEQFF. Drawing the rest from reference TRBV19 and TRBJ2-1, the complete variable domain is DGGITQSPKYLFRKEGQNVTLSCEQNLNHDAMYWYRQDPGQGLRLIYYSQIVNDFQKGDIAEGYSVSREKKESFPLTVTSAQKNPTAFYLCASSISGSSYNEQFFGPGTRLTVL.

The gene calls are TRBV27 and TRBJ1-2; the match to TRBD1 covers 11 bases. The germline gives CDR1 MNHEY, CDR2 SMNVEV (reference sequence). V dropped 5 bases and J dropped 6; count of bases not matched to a gene: 11. The CDR3 contains 16 residues. This CDR3 reads CASSDPGTGGFDGYTF. For the CDR3, the DNA is TGTGCCAGCAGTGACCCCGGGACAGGGGGATTTGATGGCTACACCTTC.

The CDR3 region has the DNA TGTGCCAGCAGCCAAGAAGCGGGAGGGTCCTACGAGCAGTACTTC. It yields the protein CASSQEAGGSYEQYF. The chain employs TRBV4-2 and TRBJ2-7; 10 bases are a match to TRBD2. V dropped 0 bases and J dropped 1; count of bases not matched to a gene: 0. The CDR3 runs to 15 residues. CDR1 and CDR2 (germline): LGHNA, YNFKEQ.

The gene calls are TRBV19 and TRBJ2-1; TRBD2 agrees at 7 bases. With V trimmed by 3 bases and J by 2 bases, 1 base remained unmatched. CDR3 length: 14 amino acids. Looked up from germline, CDR1 is LNHDA and CDR2 is SQIVND (reference sequence). Here the CDR3 DNA reads TGTGCCAGTAGTATTAGCGGGCCCTACAATGAGCAGTTCTTC. It specifies CASSISGPYNEQFF.

This clone was seen a handful of times. This rearrangement joins TRBV4-3 to TRBJ2-2, with 11 bases fitting TRBD2. The CDR3 runs to 16 residues. V lost 4 bases and J lost 3; bases outside the gene matches: 4. Per the germline V gene, CDR1 is LGHNA and CDR2 is YSLEER. The CDR3 sequence is CASSLGLAEYTGELFF. The CDR3 coding sequence is TGCGCCAGCAGCCTGGGACTAGCGGAATACACCGGGGAGCTGTTTTTT.

The chain recombines TRBV27 with TRBJ2-3; 9 bases align to TRBD2. The germline V gene has CDR1 MNHEY and CDR2 SMNVEV (reference sequence). The CDR3 consists of 15 residues. With 5 bases clipped from V and 7 bases from J, the junction kept 10 bases outside the gene matches. The CDR3 region is CASSPPGREGYTQYF. CDR3 coding DNA: TGTGCCAGCAGTCCCCCAGGGCGGGAGGGCTATACGCAGTATTTT.

The chain has TRBV11-2 and TRBJ1-4, with D hard to call. In germline, CDR1 is SGHAT, CDR2 FQNNGV. This CDR3 spans 18 amino acids. V dropped 0 bases and J dropped 2 bases, with 16 bases sitting between them. The CDR3 region has the DNA TGTGCCAGCAGCTTAGACCCCATGAGGCGAACTACTAATGAAAAACTGTTTTTT. It yields the protein CASSLDPMRRTTNEKLFF.

V is TRBV19 and J is TRBJ2-1; 9 nucleotides match TRBD1. CDR3 length: 15 residues. V shed 4 bases, J shed 7 bases, and the junction held 8 bases outside the gene matches. CDR1 and CDR2 (germline): LNHDA, SQIVND (reference sequence). This CDR3 reads CASSSRDREHNEQFF. For the CDR3, the DNA is TGTGCCAGTAGTAGCCGGGACAGGGAACATAATGAGCAGTTCTTC.

The chain is built from TRBV6-5 and TRBJ2-5, with 8 nucleotides matching TRBD1. CDR1 and CDR2 from the germline V gene are MNHEY and SVGAGI. The CDR3 length is 16 residues. Trimming removed 3 bases from V and 4 bases from J; junction bases left unmatched: 10. The CDR3: CASSYIGQGAGETQYF. The DNA of the CDR3 is TGTGCCAGCAGTTATATAGGACAGGGTGCTGGAGAGACCCAGTACTTC.

This clone showed up just a few times. The CDR3 region has the DNA TGTGCCAGCAGTGAAGCAGCGGGAATGCAAGAGACCCAGTACTTC. Amino acids: CASSEAAGMQETQYF. The chain carries TRBV6-1 and TRBJ2-5; TRBD2 agrees at 7 bases. Unmatched junction bases numbered 3, after V lost 0 bases and J lost 2 bases. Looked up from germline, CDR1 is MNHNS and CDR2 is SASEGT. The CDR3 spans 15 residues.

The gene calls are TRBV2 and TRBJ2-7; the D gene is possibly TRBD2 (7 bases). Trimming shortened V by 7 bases and J by 1 base, and 11 bases separated the two germline ends. The CDR3 is 13 amino acids. The V gene's germline CDR1 is SNHLY and CDR2 FYNNEI. DNA for the CDR3: TGTGCCAGCAAGGGGGGGGAATCCTACGAGCAGTACTTC. Protein: CASKGGESYEQYF.